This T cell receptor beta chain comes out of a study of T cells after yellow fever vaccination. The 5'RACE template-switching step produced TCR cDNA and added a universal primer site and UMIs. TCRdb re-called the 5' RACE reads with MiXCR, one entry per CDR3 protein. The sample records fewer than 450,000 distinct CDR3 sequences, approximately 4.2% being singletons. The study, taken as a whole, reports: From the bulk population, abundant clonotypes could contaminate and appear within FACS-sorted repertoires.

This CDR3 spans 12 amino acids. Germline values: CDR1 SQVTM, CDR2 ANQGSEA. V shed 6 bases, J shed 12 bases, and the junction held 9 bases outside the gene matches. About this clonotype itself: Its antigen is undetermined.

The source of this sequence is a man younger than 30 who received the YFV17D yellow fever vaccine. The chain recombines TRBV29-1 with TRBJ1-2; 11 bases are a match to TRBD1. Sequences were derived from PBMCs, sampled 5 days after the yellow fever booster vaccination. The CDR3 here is CSVTGTGGQDTF. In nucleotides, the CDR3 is TGCAGCGTGACCGGGACAGGGGGGCAGGACACCTTC.